This T cell receptor (beta chain) was observed in a study of T cells expressing NK-cell markers. General study findings and limits: Leadership of the CD3+CD56-NKG2C+ fraction also belonged to these clonotypes in four donors.

TCR beta cDNA was made by 5'RACE template switching with UMIs. Each CDR3 protein gets one entry in TCRdb, which reprocessed the 5' RACE reads and gives no DNA. The repertoire table contains roughly 390,000 distinct CDR3 sequences. A word on this clonotype: Its antigen is not known.

The CDR3 has 16 amino acids. This clonotype was obtained from a man aged 18-69 years in good health. The rearrangement links TRBV12-3 or TRBV12-4 to TRBJ2-5; absent DNA, TCRdb's TRBD2 call cannot be checked. The sequenced sample was blood T cells: a sorted CD56 or NKG2C T cell subset, CD4+ or CD8+ T cells, or bulk PBMC T cells (not recorded which). The CDR3 is CASSPTVAGGQETQYF.